Here is one T cell receptor beta chain with its context. The data were taken from a study of blood T cell repertoires in COVID-19. As for the study in general: Whether acute or convalescent, the COVID-19 samples came from the United States, Italy and Spain. PBMCs, B-cell-depleted T cells, or T cells were the source of the cDNA or gDNA that made up the material.

Original handling: Amplification with reference gene primers provided the estimates of nucleated cell counts. Assay used: immunoSEQ multiplex PCR; TCRdb lists only in-frame clones, some missing. The V and J calls and clone size come from that table; D and trimming were worked out from the DNA. The sample lists approximately 150,000 clones, more than 80% occurring once. V dropped 6 bases and J dropped 6 bases, with 8 bases sitting between them. CDR3 length: 12 residues. Specimen: peripheral blood. V and J are TRBV12-3 or TRBV12-4 and TRBJ2-2; possible D gene TRBD1, 5 bases. This sequence was found in a human donor in a cohort sampled during active COVID-19. The CDR3 nucleotides read TGTGCCAGCAGAAGGGGTTCCGGGGAGCTGTTTTTT. The encoded protein is CASRRGSGELFF.